This T cell receptor beta chain was sequenced in a study of blood T cell repertoires in COVID-19. Study as a whole: COVID-19 samples, acute and convalescent, were from the United States, Italy and Spain.

Seattle patients were enrolled while actively infected and followed longitudinally. Methods used by the authors: It was from reference gene primer amplification that nucleated cell counts were estimated. Sequencing used immunoSEQ multiplex PCR; TCRdb keeps in-frame clones, though not all of them. V and J calls and clone size are those listed in that table; D and trimming were worked out from the DNA. The data contain about 250,000 clones, 86% of them seen just once; the ten biggest clones take up approximately 6%. This CDR3 region has 16 residues. Germline CDR1 is LNHDA and CDR2 is SQIVND (reference sequence). The J segment lost 2 bases and the V segment lost 5 bases, leaving 7 bases of the junction unmatched.

Source material: peripheral blood. This chain uses TRBV19 with TRBJ1-4, with 8 bases matching TRBD1. This sequence originates from a woman older than 75 with COVID-19, enrolled during active disease. The CDR3 DNA sequence: TGTGCCAGTAGTCCTACCCAGGGGGCGACTAATGAAAAACTGTTTTTT. Amino acid sequence: CASSPTQGATNEKLFF. Full variable domain (missing parts from reference TRBV19 and TRBJ1-4): DGGITQSPKYLFRKEGQNVTLSCEQNLNHDAMYWYRQDPGQGLRLIYYSQIVNDFQKGDIAEGYSVSREKKESFPLTVTSAQKNPTAFYLCASSPTQGATNEKLFFGSGTQLSVL.